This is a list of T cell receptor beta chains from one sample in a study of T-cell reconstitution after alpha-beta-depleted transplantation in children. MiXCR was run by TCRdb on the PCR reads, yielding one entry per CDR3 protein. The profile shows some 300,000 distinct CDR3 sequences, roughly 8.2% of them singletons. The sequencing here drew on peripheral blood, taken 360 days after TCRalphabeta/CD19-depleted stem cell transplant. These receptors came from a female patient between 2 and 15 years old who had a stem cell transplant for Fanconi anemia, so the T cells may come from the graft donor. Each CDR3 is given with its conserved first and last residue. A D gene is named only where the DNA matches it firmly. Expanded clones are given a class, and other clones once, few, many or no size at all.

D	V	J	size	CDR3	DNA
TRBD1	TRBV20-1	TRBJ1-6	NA	CSATTTGQGYSPLHF	TGCAGTGCCACAACAACGGGACAGGGGTATTCACCCCTCCACTTT
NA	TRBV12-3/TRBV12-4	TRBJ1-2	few	CASSLGATKGGYTF	TGTGCCAGCAGTTTAGGGGCTACCAAAGGTGGCTACACCTTC
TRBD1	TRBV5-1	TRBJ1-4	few	CASSLGQGGRIEKLFF	TGCGCCAGCAGCTTAGGACAGGGCGGTCGTATTGAAAAACTGTTTTTT
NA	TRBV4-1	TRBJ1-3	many	CASSQEGSTIYF	TGCGCCAGCAGCCAGGAGGGTAGCACCATATATTTT
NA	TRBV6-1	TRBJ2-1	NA	CASSVLVLKNEQFF	TGTGCCAGCAGTGTTCTAGTGCTAAAAAATGAGCAGTTCTTC
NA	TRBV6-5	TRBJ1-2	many	CASSYSWGAHYGYTF	TGTGCCAGCAGTTACTCTTGGGGCGCGCACTATGGCTACACCTTC
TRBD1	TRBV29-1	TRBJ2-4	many	CSVEGQGGIQYF	TGCAGCGTTGAAGGACAGGGCGGCATTCAGTACTTC
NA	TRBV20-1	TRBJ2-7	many	CSASSRAGSVYEQYF	TGCAGTGCTAGCTCCCGTGCAGGGTCCGTGTACGAGCAGTACTTC
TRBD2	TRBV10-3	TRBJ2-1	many	CAISELPIRDYQLSYNEQFF	TGTGCCATCAGTGAACTGCCAATCAGGGACTATCAACTCTCCTACAATGAGCAGTTCTTC
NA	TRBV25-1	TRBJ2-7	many	CASSGGTPYEQYF	TGTGCCAGCAGCGGTGGGACCCCCTACGAGCAGTACTTC
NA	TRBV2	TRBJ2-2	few	CASKLLTGDTGELFF	TGTGCCAGCAAACTATTGACGGGAGACACCGGGGAGCTGTTTTTT
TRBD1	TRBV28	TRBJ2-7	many	CASRQQGFYEQYF	TGTGCCAGCAGACAACAGGGGTTCTACGAGCAGTACTTC
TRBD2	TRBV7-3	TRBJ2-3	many	CASSFGAGGSDTQYF	TGTGCCAGCAGCTTTGGAGCGGGAGGGTCAGATACGCAGTATTTT
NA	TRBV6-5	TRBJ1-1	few	CASLSEVEAFF	TGTGCCAGCCTGTCAGAGGTTGAAGCTTTCTTT
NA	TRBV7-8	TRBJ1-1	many	CASSVSRAEAFF	TGTGCCAGCAGTGTGTCTCGGGCTGAAGCTTTCTTT
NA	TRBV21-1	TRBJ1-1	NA	CASSKGRGTEAFF	TGTGCCAGCAGCAAAGGGCGGGGTACTGAAGCTTTCTTT
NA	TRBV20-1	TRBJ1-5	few	CSARPSNQPQHF	TGCAGTGCTCGCCCTAGCAATCAGCCCCAGCATTTT
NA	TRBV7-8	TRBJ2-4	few	CASTKSGLLVKNIQYF	TGTGCCAGCACCAAGAGTGGGCTACTGGTCAAAAACATTCAGTACTTC
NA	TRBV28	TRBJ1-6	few	CASSLLAGIDSPLHF	TGTGCCAGCAGTTTGTTGGCAGGGATCGATTCACCCCTCCACTTT
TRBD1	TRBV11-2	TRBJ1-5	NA	CASSPTGVGQPQHF	TGTGCCAGCAGCCCTACAGGGGTTGGACAGCCCCAGCATTTT